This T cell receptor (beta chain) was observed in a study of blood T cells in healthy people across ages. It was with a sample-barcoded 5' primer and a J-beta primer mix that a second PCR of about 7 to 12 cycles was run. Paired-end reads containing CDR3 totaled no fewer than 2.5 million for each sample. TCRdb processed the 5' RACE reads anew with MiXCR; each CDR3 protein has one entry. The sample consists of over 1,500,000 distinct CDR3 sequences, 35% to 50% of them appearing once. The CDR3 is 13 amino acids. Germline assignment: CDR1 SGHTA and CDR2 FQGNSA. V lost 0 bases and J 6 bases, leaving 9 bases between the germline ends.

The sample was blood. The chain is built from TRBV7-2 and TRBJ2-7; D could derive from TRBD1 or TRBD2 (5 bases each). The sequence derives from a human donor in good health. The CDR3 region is CASSLAFGGEQYF. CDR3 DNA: TGTGCCAGCAGCTTAGCCTTTGGGGGCGAGCAGTACTTC. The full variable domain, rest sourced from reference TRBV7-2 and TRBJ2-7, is GAGVSQSPSNKVTEKGKDVELRCDPISGHTALYWYRQSLGQGLEFLIYFQGNSAPDKSGLPSDRFSAERTGGSVSTLTIQRTQQEDSAVYLCASSLAFGGEQYFGPGTRLTVT.